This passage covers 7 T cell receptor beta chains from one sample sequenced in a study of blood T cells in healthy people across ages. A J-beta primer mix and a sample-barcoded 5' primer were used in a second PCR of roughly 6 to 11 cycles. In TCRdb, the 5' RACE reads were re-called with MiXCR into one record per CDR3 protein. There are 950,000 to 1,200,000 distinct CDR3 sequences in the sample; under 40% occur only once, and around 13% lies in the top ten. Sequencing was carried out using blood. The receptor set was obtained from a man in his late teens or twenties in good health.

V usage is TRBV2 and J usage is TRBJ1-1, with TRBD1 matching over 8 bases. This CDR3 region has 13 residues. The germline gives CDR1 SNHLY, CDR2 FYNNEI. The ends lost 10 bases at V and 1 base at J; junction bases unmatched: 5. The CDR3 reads CATSQGENTEAFF. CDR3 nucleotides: TGTGCCACTTCACAGGGGGAGAACACTGAAGCTTTCTTT.

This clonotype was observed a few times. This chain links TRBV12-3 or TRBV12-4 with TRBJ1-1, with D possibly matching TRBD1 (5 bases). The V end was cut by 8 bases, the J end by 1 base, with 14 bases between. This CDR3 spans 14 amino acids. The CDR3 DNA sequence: TGTGCCAGCCGGATAGGGGCAGGGAACACTGAAGCTTTCTTT. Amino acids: CASRIGAGNTEAFF.

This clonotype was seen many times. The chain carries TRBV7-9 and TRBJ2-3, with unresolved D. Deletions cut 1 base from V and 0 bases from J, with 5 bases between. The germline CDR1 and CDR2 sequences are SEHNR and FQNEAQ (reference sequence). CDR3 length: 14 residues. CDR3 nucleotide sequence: TGTGCCAGCAGCTTAGACCACAGCACAGATACGCAGTATTTT. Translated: CASSLDHSTDTQYF.

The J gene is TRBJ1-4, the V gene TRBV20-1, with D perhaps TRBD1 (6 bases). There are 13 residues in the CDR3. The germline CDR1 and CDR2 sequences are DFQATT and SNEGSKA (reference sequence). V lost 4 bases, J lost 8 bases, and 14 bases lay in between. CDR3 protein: CSATQEGGEKLFF. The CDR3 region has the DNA TGCAGTGCTACTCAGGAGGGGGGGGAAAAACTGTTTTTT.

This CDR3 is CASGWTANQDSEAFF. Here the CDR3 DNA reads TGTGCCAGCGGATGGACAGCAAATCAGGACTCTGAAGCTTTCTTT. The genes are TRBV6-2 or TRBV6-3 and TRBJ1-1; D perhaps matches TRBD1 (6 bases). The ends were cut back, 8 bases at V and 6 bases at J, with 22 bases in the middle. CDR3 length: 15 amino acids. The germline V gene has CDR1 MNHEY and CDR2 SVGEGT.

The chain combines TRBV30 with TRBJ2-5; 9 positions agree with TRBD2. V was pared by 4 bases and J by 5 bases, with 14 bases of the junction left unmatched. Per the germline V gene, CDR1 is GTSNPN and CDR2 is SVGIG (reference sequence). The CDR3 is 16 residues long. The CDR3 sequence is CAWIIGYRGRDETQYF. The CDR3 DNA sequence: TGTGCCTGGATAATAGGGTACCGCGGGAGGGACGAGACCCAGTACTTC. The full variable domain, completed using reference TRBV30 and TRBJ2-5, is SQTIHQWPATLVQPVGSPLSLECTVEGTSNPNLYWYRQAAGRGLQLLFYSVGIGQISSEVPQNLSASRPQDRQFILSSKKLLLSDSGFYLCAWIIGYRGRDETQYFGPGTRLLVL.

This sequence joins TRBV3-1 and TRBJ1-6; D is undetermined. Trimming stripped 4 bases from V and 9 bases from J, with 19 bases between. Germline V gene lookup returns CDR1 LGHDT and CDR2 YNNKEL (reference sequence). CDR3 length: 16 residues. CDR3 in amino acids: CASSPEVGYRTSPLHF. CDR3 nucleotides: TGTGCCAGCAGCCCCGAGGTCGGGTATCGAACTTCACCCCTCCACTTT. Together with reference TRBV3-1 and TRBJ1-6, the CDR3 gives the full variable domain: DTAVSQTPKYLVTQMGNDKSIKCEQNLGHDTMYWYKQDSKKFLKIMFSYNNKELIINETVPNRFSPKSPDKAHLNLHINSLELGDSAVYFCASSPEVGYRTSPLHFGNGTRLTVT.